A selection of T cell receptor beta chains follows, all from one sample in a study of T cell repertoires in cytomegalovirus infection. TCRdb re-analysed the reads in MiXCR, keeping a single row per CDR3 protein. Of about 310,000 distinct CDR3 sequences in the sample, approximately 10% are singletons; the top ten hold about 2.3%. Material: PBMCs. The receptors originated from a human donor in good health (CMV status not recorded). Some clones in this sample may be carry-over from other donors' samples. CDR3s include the opening cysteine and the closing phenylalanine or tryptophan. The D gene is left open where the match is weak. Clone size is given for some rows only: seen once, a few or many times, or a class if the clone is expanded.

DNA	CDR3	V	J	size	D
TGCAGTTTTCGTAGCGGGGGATTCACAGATACGCAGTATTTT	CSFRSGGFTDTQYF	TRBV20-1	TRBJ2-3	few	TRBD2
TGTGCCAGCAGTAGACAGGCAACTAATGAAAAACTGTTTTTT	CASSRQATNEKLFF	TRBV28	TRBJ1-4	many	NA
TGCAGCGTTGAAGATCCCGGGGACAGGGGGTACTATGGCTACACCTTC	CSVEDPGDRGYYGYTF	TRBV29-1	TRBJ1-2	NA	TRBD1
TGTGCCAGCAGCAGGGACAGGGATGAGCAGTTCTTC	CASSRDRDEQFF	TRBV2	TRBJ2-1	few	TRBD1
TGTGCCAGCAGTTCCGGGACAAATAGCAATCAGCCCCAGCATTTT	CASSSGTNSNQPQHF	TRBV28	TRBJ1-5	few	NA
TGCGCCAGCAGCCAAGCGGGGGGGGCCTTCAATGAGCAGTTCTTC	CASSQAGGAFNEQFF	TRBV5-1	TRBJ2-1	many	TRBD2
TGTGCCAGCAGCTTATTTGGGGAAGAGACCCAGTACTTC	CASSLFGEETQYF	TRBV7-2	TRBJ2-5	many	NA
TGCGCCAGCAGCTTCCGCTCCGCGACAGCCCGTGCTTTCTATGGCTACACCTTC	CASSFRSATARAFYGYTF	TRBV5-1	TRBJ1-2	many	NA
TGTGCCAGCAGTTACGGCAGTCTAAATGAAAAACTGTTTTTT	CASSYGSLNEKLFF	TRBV6-5	TRBJ1-4	many	NA
TGTGCCAGTTGGGAAGGAATCTCCAACACCATATATTTT	CASWEGISNTIYF	TRBV28	TRBJ1-3	many	NA
TGTGCCAGCAGTTACCCTGACAAGGACACAGATACGCAGTATTTT	CASSYPDKDTDTQYF	TRBV6-2/TRBV6-3	TRBJ2-3	many	NA
TGTGCCAGCAGCACGTCACTTTGGGGGCAGTTCTTC	CASSTSLWGQFF	TRBV7-2	TRBJ2-1	many	NA
TGCAGCGTTGACAGGGTCCCTAAACAGAGCACAGATACGCAGTATTTT	CSVDRVPKQSTDTQYF	TRBV29-1	TRBJ2-3	many	NA
TGCAGCGCTGGGGGAGAGACCCAGTACTTC	CSAGGETQYF	TRBV29-1	TRBJ2-5	many	NA
TGTGCCAGCAGCTCCTCGGGACCGGTGTATGGCTACACCTTC	CASSSSGPVYGYTF	TRBV7-2	TRBJ1-2	many	NA
TGTGCCAGCAGCTCGCCACCACGGACTAGCGGGGAACTAGCCAAAAACATTCAGTACTTC	CASSSPPRTSGELAKNIQYF	TRBV7-2	TRBJ2-4	NA	TRBD2
TGTGCCAGCAGCTCCTCTAGCGGGGGATTATTCAATGAGCAGTTCTTC	CASSSSSGGLFNEQFF	TRBV7-2	TRBJ2-1	many	TRBD2
TGTGCCAGCAGCTTAGTAGGGGACGGGGATGGCTACACCTTC	CASSLVGDGDGYTF	TRBV7-9	TRBJ1-2	NA	NA
TGCAGTGCTAGAGTCCTAGGCACAGATACGCAGTATTTT	CSARVLGTDTQYF	TRBV20-1	TRBJ2-3	many	NA
TGTGCCAGCAGTCAGGGGGTACCCTCCTACAATGAGCAGTTCTTC	CASSQGVPSYNEQFF	TRBV2	TRBJ2-1	NA	TRBD1
TGTGCCAGCCGTCCCCCGGTTGGCACAGATACGCAGTATTTT	CASRPPVGTDTQYF	TRBV7-9	TRBJ2-3	many	NA
TGTGCCAGCAGTTACGAGACAGAATACCGAATACTCGGAAACACCATATATTTT	CASSYETEYRILGNTIYF	TRBV6-6	TRBJ1-3	NA	NA
TGTGCCAGCAGCTTGCGACCCGGGCCGCCCTATGAAAAACTGTTTTTT	CASSLRPGPPYEKLFF	TRBV7-2	TRBJ1-4	many	NA
TGTGCCAGCAGCCGGGGTCCCTCCTACGAGCAGTACTTC	CASSRGPSYEQYF	TRBV5-5	TRBJ2-7	many	NA
TGTGCCGCAGGCCTACAGGGGACCTATGGCTACACCTTC	CAAGLQGTYGYTF	TRBV28	TRBJ1-2	many	TRBD1
TGCAGTGCCGGGGACAGGGGTAGCACAGATACGCAGTATTTT	CSAGDRGSTDTQYF	TRBV20-1	TRBJ2-3	many	TRBD1
TGTGCCAGCAGAACAGTTCAGCCCCGGGACTTAGGAATTGGGGAGCTGTTTTTT	CASRTVQPRDLGIGELFF	TRBV6-2/TRBV6-3	TRBJ2-2	few	NA
TGTGCCAGCAGTTACGTGGACAATACAGATACGCAGTATTTT	CASSYVDNTDTQYF	TRBV6-6	TRBJ2-3	many	NA
TGTGCCAGTAGTATTAAATCACCCACTGAAGCTTTCTTT	CASSIKSPTEAFF	TRBV19	TRBJ1-1	many	NA
TGTGCCAGCAGTTATGGCCTAAGGTACGACAATGAGCAGTTCTTC	CASSYGLRYDNEQFF	TRBV6-2/TRBV6-3	TRBJ2-1	many	NA
TGCAGTGCCCGCGGGGGAAGCTCCTACAATGAGCAGTCCTTC	CSARGGSSYNEQSF	TRBV20-1	TRBJ2-1	NA	TRBD2
TGTGCCAGCAGCCCCCGCGGAGGGGGGAACACTGAAGCTTTCTTT	CASSPRGGGNTEAFF	TRBV7-8	TRBJ1-1	many	NA
TGTGCCAGCACAATAGGACGGGGACCCCTCTACGAGCAGTACTTC	CASTIGRGPLYEQYF	TRBV13	TRBJ2-7	NA	NA
TGCGCCAGCAGCTTGGGAGCGGGGGGGCCTTCGTATGAGCAGTTCTTC	CASSLGAGGPSYEQFF	TRBV5-1	TRBJ2-1	few	TRBD2
TGTGCCAGCAGCTTTTCTGGGGGGGGGATGAACACTGAAGCTTTCTTT	CASSFSGGGMNTEAFF	TRBV7-2	TRBJ1-1	many	NA
TGTGCCAGCAGCCGCGGACAGGGTGACTATGGCTACACCTTC	CASSRGQGDYGYTF	TRBV7-2	TRBJ1-2	many	TRBD1
TGTGCCAGCAGCTGGGACAGAGGCTACACCTTC	CASSWDRGYTF	TRBV12-3/TRBV12-4	TRBJ1-2	many	TRBD1
TGCAGTGCGCTGACAGGGGGTAGCACTGAAGCTTTCTTT	CSALTGGSTEAFF	TRBV20-1	TRBJ1-1	NA	TRBD1
TGTGCCAGCAAAAGACTAGCGTCCTACAATGAGCAGTTCTTC	CASKRLASYNEQFF	TRBV2	TRBJ2-1	many	TRBD2
TGCAGTGCTGTTTACAGGAGACAGTTCTTC	CSAVYRRQFF	TRBV20-1	TRBJ2-1	few	NA
TGCGCCAGCGGGACTAGCGGGGGGACCGGGGAGCTGTTTTTT	CASGTSGGTGELFF	TRBV10-2	TRBJ2-2	many	TRBD2
TGTGCCATCAGAGTAGCGGGGGGGACAGATACGCAGTATTTT	CAIRVAGGTDTQYF	TRBV10-3	TRBJ2-3	many	TRBD2
TGTGCCAGCAGTACGGAACAGGGGTACTATGGCTACACCTTC	CASSTEQGYYGYTF	TRBV28	TRBJ1-2	many	TRBD1
TGTGCCAGCAGTTTTGACAGCGCTGTAGGTGAAGCTTTCTTT	CASSFDSAVGEAFF	TRBV28	TRBJ1-1	many	NA
TGTGCCAGCAGCCCCAAACGGATCTCCTACGAGCAGTACTTC	CASSPKRISYEQYF	TRBV7-8	TRBJ2-7	many	NA
TGTGCCAGCAGTTTTAGCGGGGGGAGGGATACGCAGTATTTT	CASSFSGGRDTQYF	TRBV27	TRBJ2-3	NA	TRBD2
TGTGCCAGCAGTTACTCAAGGGCGAGAGGGACTGAAGCTTTCTTT	CASSYSRARGTEAFF	TRBV6-6	TRBJ1-1	many	NA
TGTGCCAGCAGTGCGGGGGTGGGGAGAGAGACCCAGTACTTC	CASSAGVGRETQYF	TRBV2	TRBJ2-5	many	NA
TGTGCCAGCAGCTTGGGTCCAGGACCCAATGAAAAACTGTTTTTT	CASSLGPGPNEKLFF	TRBV5-6	TRBJ1-4	many	NA
TGTGCCACCCAGTCCAGCAGCCTCTCCTACAATGAGCAGTTCTTC	CATQSSSLSYNEQFF	TRBV10-3	TRBJ2-1	many	NA
TGTGCCAGCAGTTACGGGCCAACGGGGCGCCAAGAGACCCAGTACTTC	CASSYGPTGRQETQYF	TRBV6-5	TRBJ2-5	many	NA
TGCAGTGCCAGTTACAGAGATCCCTATGGCTACACCTTC	CSASYRDPYGYTF	TRBV20-1	TRBJ1-2	NA	NA
TGTGCCAGCAGCTTAGAGTGGGTCAGCTACGAGCAGTACTTC	CASSLEWVSYEQYF	TRBV7-6	TRBJ2-7	many	NA
TGTGCCAGCAGCCGGGAAAGCTCCTACAATGAGCAGTTCTTC	CASSRESSYNEQFF	TRBV6-2/TRBV6-3	TRBJ2-1	many	NA
TGTGCCAGCAGTTACTCGATCCCCGCAGATCAGGTTTTTCGCAATGAGCAGTTCTTC	CASSYSIPADQVFRNEQFF	TRBV6-5	TRBJ2-1	NA	NA
TGTGCCAGCGTGGGACAGCCGAACACCGGGGAGCTGTTTTTT	CASVGQPNTGELFF	TRBV28	TRBJ2-2	NA	TRBD1
TGCAGTGCTCTAGTGGCGCGAACGGCCCAGTACTTC	CSALVARTAQYF	TRBV20-1	TRBJ2-5	NA	NA